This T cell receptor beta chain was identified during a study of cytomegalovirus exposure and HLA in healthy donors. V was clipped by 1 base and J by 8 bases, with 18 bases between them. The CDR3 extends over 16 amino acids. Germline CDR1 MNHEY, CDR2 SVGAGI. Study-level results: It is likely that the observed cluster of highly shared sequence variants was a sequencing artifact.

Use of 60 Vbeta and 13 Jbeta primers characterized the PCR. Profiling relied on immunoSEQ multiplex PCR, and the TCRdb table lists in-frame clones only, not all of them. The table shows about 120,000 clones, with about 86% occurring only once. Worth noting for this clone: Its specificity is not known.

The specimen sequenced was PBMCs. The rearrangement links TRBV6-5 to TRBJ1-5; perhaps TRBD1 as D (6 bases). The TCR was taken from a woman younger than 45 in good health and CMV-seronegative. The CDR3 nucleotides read TGTGCCAGCAGTTACTGCAAGGGGGGGGGCGCGGAGCCCCAGCATTTT. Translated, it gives CASSYCKGGGAEPQHF.